This section outlines one T cell receptor beta chain sequence together with its context. Sequencing used immunoSEQ multiplex PCR; TCRdb keeps in-frame clones, though not all of them. This sample has about 1.4 million clones, with around 97% found just once. The data are from a study of shared clonotypes between healthy human individuals. This CDR3 is 13 amino acids long. V was clipped by 0 bases and J by 6 bases, with 10 bases between them. CDR1 SGHNT and CDR2 YYREEE come from the germline V gene (reference sequence). The chain carries TRBV5-4 and TRBJ2-7; no definite D call. Sequencing was performed on naive CD4+ T cells sorted from blood. Described subset: CD45RA+ positively selected. This sequence originates from a man between 25 and 39 years old in good health. The DNA of the CDR3 is TGTGCCAGCAGCTTGGAACCGCTCGGCGAGCAGTACTTC. This sequence encodes CASSLEPLGEQYF.